The 27 T cell receptor beta chains reported below all come from one sample, sequenced in a study of regulatory T cells in long-lasting Graves disease (dated by TCRdb to the early 2020s). The sample's time point label, decoded: newly diagnosed GD, antithyroid drugs for less than 3 months. For both TCR sequencing and RNA sequencing, RNA was extracted from PBMCs using TRIzol. Libraries were constructed by multiplex PCR. Sequencing took place on an Illumina HiSeq 4000. CDR3 regions were amplified by Arm-PCR with iRepertoire HTBI primers to construct TCR beta libraries. The raw public reads went through TCRdb reprocessing: fastp at Q25, MiXCR clone calling, in-frame beta chains kept. Each CDR3 protein gets just one entry, which takes the most common genes and DNA from the rows behind it. The sample data list under 250,000 distinct CDR3 sequences, and around 20% of these were observed just once. The top ten clones comprise about 10% of the sample.

These data were likewise used in another study, on T cells in Graves' hyperthyroidism and ophthalmopathy.

The sequencing used peripheral blood mononuclear cells (PBMCs), collected at new diagnosis, from a patient treated with antithyroid drugs. Every receptor here comes from a woman in her 30s with Graves disease. Donor details come from another sample of the same person, matched by shared clones.

This clonotype was picked up many times. The rearrangement joins TRBV30 to TRBJ2-7, with 8 bases fitting TRBD1. The CDR3 covers 14 residues. The V gene's germline CDR1 is GTSNPN and CDR2 SVGIG (reference sequence). Germline trimming cut 2 bases from V and 3 bases from J; bases unmatched to any gene: 6. For the CDR3, the DNA is TGTGCCTGGAGTCAAGGACAGGGTTTCTACGAGCAGTACTTC. Translation gives CAWSQGQGFYEQYF. The whole variable domain, filled in from reference TRBV30 and TRBJ2-7, reads SQTIHQWPATLVQPVGSPLSLECTVEGTSNPNLYWYRQAAGRGLQLLFYSVGIGQISSEVPQNLSASRPQDRQFILSSKKLLLSDSGFYLCAWSQGQGFYEQYFGPGTRLTVT.

This clonotype was seen at least ten times. The CDR3 protein is CASTGRGWNEQFF. In DNA, the CDR3 is TGTGCCAGCACCGGGAGGGGTTGGAATGAGCAGTTCTTC. The chain links TRBV6-4 to TRBJ2-1, with 8 bases identical to TRBD2. V trimming: 7 bases; J trimming: 7 bases; junction bases outside the gene matches: 6. From germline, CDR1 is MRHNA and CDR2 SNTAGT. The CDR3 contains 13 residues.

The chain carries TRBV6-1 and TRBJ2-1; no clear D. Germline V gene sequence: CDR1 MNHNS, CDR2 SASEGT. The CDR3 length is 11 residues. The germline V and J ends were trimmed by 5 bases and 9 bases, with 8 bases remaining between them. Here the CDR3 reads CASSNGFEQFF. Here the CDR3 DNA reads TGTGCCAGCAGTAACGGATTTGAGCAGTTCTTC.

This clonotype was detected many times. The rearrangement uses TRBV5-1 and TRBJ2-2, with TRBD1 as a possible D gene (6 bases). Germline values: CDR1 SGHRS, CDR2 YFSETQ. This CDR3 has 18 amino acids. V lost 4 bases and J lost 0, with 19 bases in between. In DNA, the CDR3 is TGCGCCAGCAGCCCAAAAGGGCCAGGGGTTGCGAACACCGGGGAGCTGTTTTTT. Translation gives CASSPKGPGVANTGELFF.

V gene TRBV3-1 combines with J gene TRBJ1-1; 7 bases line up with TRBD1. V dropped 5 bases and J dropped 4; count of bases not matched to a gene: 19. CDR3 length: 18 amino acids. Looked up from germline, CDR1 is LGHDT and CDR2 is YNNKEL (reference sequence). Here the CDR3 reads CASSSQRALGQAITEAFF. CDR3 nucleotide sequence: TGTGCCAGCAGCTCACAAAGGGCCCTCGGACAGGCTATCACTGAAGCTTTCTTT.

This clonotype was counted many times. The rearrangement uses TRBV2 and TRBJ1-2; no reliable D call. CDR3 length: 12 amino acids. Per the germline V gene, CDR1 is SNHLY and CDR2 is FYNNEI. The V gene lost 8 bases and the J gene lost 8 bases, with 15 bases spanning the gap. CDR3 protein: CASGLSGGGYTF. The CDR3 DNA follows: TGTGCCAGCGGCCTATCGGGTGGGGGCTACACCTTC.

This clonotype was seen at least ten times. The chain joins TRBV20-1 to TRBJ2-7, with 11 bases aligning to TRBD1. V lost 8 bases, J lost 6 bases, and 12 bases stayed unmatched. Germline CDR1 is DFQATT and CDR2 is SNEGSKA (reference sequence). The CDR3 is 14 amino acids. The CDR3 DNA reads as TGCAGTCCGGCTTCCTGGGACAGGGGGAGCGAGCAGTACTTC. It translates to CSPASWDRGSEQYF.

This clonotype was found many times. The chain employs TRBV19 and TRBJ2-1; 7 nucleotides align to TRBD2. CDR3 length equals 15 residues. CDR1 LNHDA and CDR2 SQIVND come from the germline V gene (reference sequence). V lost 5 bases and J lost 4; bases outside the gene matches: 8. CDR3 sequence (DNA): TGTGCCAGTAGTCAAGGTCGGGGGGATTACAATGAGCAGTTCTTC. Translation gives CASSQGRGDYNEQFF.

This clonotype was detected once. The V call is TRBV6-4, the J call TRBJ1-1, with D possibly TRBD1 on 5 matching bases. The germline V gene encodes CDR1 MRHNA and CDR2 SNTAGT. V was clipped by 5 bases and J by 5 bases, with 18 bases between them. The CDR3 is 15 residues long. CDR3 residues: CASSFYGGVDTEAFF. The CDR3 DNA is TGTGCCAGCAGTTTTTACGGGGGGGTGGATACTGAAGCTTTCTTT.

This clonotype came up a few times. This chain connects TRBV7-3 to TRBJ2-5; D uncertain. V lost 1 base to trimming and J lost 4 bases, with 7 bases between them. The CDR3 covers 13 residues. Per germline, CDR1 SGHTA and CDR2 FQGTGA. As DNA, the CDR3 is TGTGCCAGCAGCTTAAGCCGCCGAGAGACCCAGTACTTC. Translating it yields CASSLSRRETQYF.

The gene calls are TRBV19 and TRBJ1-4; D unresolved. V lost 5 bases and J lost 7, with 17 bases in between. The length of the CDR3 is 15 residues. Germline loops: CDR1 LNHDA, CDR2 SQIVND (reference sequence). The DNA for the CDR3 is TGTGCCAGTAGTGGAGGACCACGAAGCGGTGAAAAACTGTTTTTT. The encoded protein is CASSGGPRSGEKLFF.

This sequence joins TRBV2 and TRBJ2-1; D is possibly TRBD1 or TRBD2 (5 bases each). The V end lost 6 bases, the J end lost 3 bases, and 15 bases lay between the germline ends. The CDR3 covers 15 residues. Germline CDR1 reads SNHLY; CDR2 reads FYNNEI. Written as DNA, the CDR3 is TGTGCCAGCAGAAGAGTCGAGGGGAACTACAATGAGCAGTTCTTC. It yields the protein CASRRVEGNYNEQFF.

Many counts were recorded for this clonotype. The chain employs TRBV9 and TRBJ2-5; D tentatively reads TRBD1 or TRBD2 (6 bases each). Per the germline V gene, CDR1 is SGDLS and CDR2 is YYNGEE. V lost 0 bases and J lost 10, with 13 bases in between. This CDR3 has 13 residues. CDR3 sequence (DNA): TGTGCCAGCAGCGTAGCTTACGGGGGCGGCCAGTACTTC. It codes for CASSVAYGGGQYF.

This clonotype was picked up many times. This rearrangement joins TRBV7-9 to TRBJ2-6; TRBD1 matches 7 bases. The CDR3 extends over 16 amino acids. Losses at the gene ends were 5 bases for V and 2 bases for J; bases not matched to a gene: 6. Germline CDR1 is SEHNR and CDR2 is FQNEAQ (reference sequence). The CDR3 loop is CASSTYRGPGANVLTF. CDR3 nucleotides: TGTGCCAGCAGCACTTACAGGGGACCTGGGGCCAACGTCCTGACTTTC.

The rearrangement uses TRBV28 and TRBJ2-2; either TRBD1 or TRBD2 may supply D (6 bases each). The germline CDR1 and CDR2 sequences are MDHEN and SYDVKM. V was trimmed by 6 bases and J by 3 bases, leaving 14 bases between them. There are 15 residues in the CDR3. The CDR3 nucleotides read TGTGCCAGCAGCCACCTGGGGGGCTACACCGGGGAGCTGTTTTTT. Protein product: CASSHLGGYTGELFF.

V gene TRBV4-1 combines with J gene TRBJ2-7; D is unclear. This CDR3 has 14 amino acids. Germline assignment: CDR1 MGHRA and CDR2 YSYEKL. V was clipped by 4 bases and J by 4 bases, with 14 bases between them. CDR3 sequence: CASSPASKTYEQYF. The CDR3 DNA reads as TGCGCCAGCAGCCCGGCTAGTAAAACATACGAGCAGTACTTC.

This clonotype has a count of ten or more. The CDR3: CASKRPRGVLDTGELFF. DNA of the CDR3: TGCGCCAGCAAACGACCTCGGGGAGTCCTGGACACCGGGGAGCTGTTTTTT. V is TRBV5-1 and J is TRBJ2-2; maybe TRBD2 (5 bases). The CDR3 length is 17 residues. CDR1 is SGHRS and CDR2 is YFSETQ in the germline V gene. Trimming removed 6 bases at V and 3 bases at J, with 21 bases between. The complete variable domain, with remaining parts taken from reference TRBV5-1 and TRBJ2-2, reads KAGVTQTPRYLIKTRGQQVTLSCSPISGHRSVSWYQQTPGQGLQFLFEYFSETQRNKGNFPGRFSGRQFSNSRSEMNVSTLELGDSALYLCASKRPRGVLDTGELFFGEGSRLTVL.

Details on this clonotype: At one end, the junction sequence differs from germline, possibly due to a read error. The V and J genes are TRBV13 and TRBJ1-1; D might be TRBD1 (6 bases). Germline V lookup: CDR1 PRHDT, CDR2 FYEKMQ (reference sequence). CDR3 length: 14 amino acids. The CDR3: CASRLTGGSTEAYF. For the CDR3, the DNA is TGTGCCAGCAGATTGACAGGCGGGTCGACTGAAGCTTACTTC.

At least ten counts were recorded for this clonotype. The gene calls are TRBV2 and TRBJ2-5; D remains unclear. V was shortened by 1 base and J by 13 bases, with 19 bases between the two germline ends. The CDR3 has 14 residues. CDR1 is SNHLY and CDR2 is FYNNEI in the germline V gene. The CDR3: CASSEEGVLKERYF. The CDR3 bases are TGTGCCAGCAGTGAAGAAGGTGTCCTTAAGGAACGGTACTTC.

In this sample, this clonotype turned up a few times. The chain carries TRBV19 and TRBJ1-5; D is uncertain. Germline-derived CDR1 and CDR2 are LNHDA and SQIVND (reference sequence). The CDR3 sequence is 15 residues long. V lost 8 bases and J 2 bases, leaving 16 bases between the germline ends. The CDR3 region is CASSWVGDGNQPQHF. As DNA, the CDR3 is TGTGCCAGTTCCTGGGTAGGTGATGGCAATCAGCCCCAGCATTTT.

This clonotype was found many times. This chain joins TRBV20-1 and TRBJ2-7; TRBD1 matches at 11 bases. V trimming: 0 bases; J trimming: 3 bases; junction bases outside the gene matches: 1. Germline V CDR1 and CDR2: DFQATT, SNEGSKA (reference sequence). The CDR3 sequence is 14 residues long. As DNA, the CDR3 is TGCAGTGCTAGAGAGGGGACAGGGGGCTACGAGCAGTACTTC. Translated, it gives CSAREGTGGYEQYF.

This clonotype was seen repeatedly, ten times or more. The junction departs from germline at one end; a sequencing error may be responsible. The chain joins TRBV20-1 to TRBJ2-7; TRBD2 matches at 8 bases. From germline, CDR1 is DFQATT and CDR2 SNEGSKA (reference sequence). This CDR3 is built from 16 residues. CDR3 DNA: TGCAGTGCTAGAGTCTCGGAGCGGGAGAGCTCCCACGAGCAGTACTTC. Amino acids: CSARVSERESSHEQYF.

This clonotype was seen a few times. This chain connects TRBV19 to TRBJ2-2; D might be TRBD1 or TRBD2, each matching 5 bases. CDR1 and CDR2 (germline): LNHDA, SQIVND (reference sequence). Trimming pared 3 bases from V and 0 bases from J, leaving 11 bases between. The CDR3 is made up of 16 amino acids. The CDR3 sequence is CASSIVGPPNTGELFF. In DNA, the CDR3 is TGTGCCAGTAGTATTGTGGGACCCCCGAACACCGGGGAGCTGTTTTTT.

This clonotype was seen repeatedly, ten times or more. This chain connects TRBV20-1 to TRBJ2-7, with 11 bases fitting TRBD2. CDR1 and CDR2 from the germline V gene are DFQATT and SNEGSKA (reference sequence). The ends lost 1 base at V and 2 bases at J; junction bases unmatched: 1. The CDR3 length is 14 residues. DNA of the CDR3: TGCAGTGCTAGAGTACTAGCGGGGGCCTACGAGCAGTACTTC. Encoded protein: CSARVLAGAYEQYF.

The V and J genes are TRBV27 and TRBJ2-3; D ambiguous. In germline, CDR1 is MNHEY, CDR2 SMNVEV (reference sequence). V was pared by 2 bases and J by 6 bases, with 9 bases between. This CDR3 is built from 13 residues. In DNA, the CDR3 is TGTGCCAGCAGTTTAATCTGGGGTGATACGCAGTATTTT. Translating gives CASSLIWGDTQYF.

This clonotype was observed at least ten times. V and J are TRBV19 and TRBJ1-6; D gene uncertain. The CDR3 loop spans 15 amino acids. Germline CDR1 is LNHDA and CDR2 is SQIVND (reference sequence). V was trimmed by 5 bases and J by 6 bases, leaving 14 bases between them. CDR3 sequence (DNA): TGTGCCAGTAGTCCGTACAGTGGACTTAATTCACCCCTCCACTTT. It specifies CASSPYSGLNSPLHF.

This clonotype was counted at least ten times. The gene calls are TRBV20-1 and TRBJ2-1; 9 nucleotides line up with TRBD1. This CDR3 comprises 13 residues. The germline CDR1 and CDR2 sequences are DFQATT and SNEGSKA (reference sequence). Trimming removed 6 bases from V and 6 bases from J; junction bases left unmatched: 6. This chain's CDR3 is CSADWTGANEQFF. As DNA, the CDR3 is TGCAGTGCGGACTGGACAGGGGCCAATGAGCAGTTCTTC.